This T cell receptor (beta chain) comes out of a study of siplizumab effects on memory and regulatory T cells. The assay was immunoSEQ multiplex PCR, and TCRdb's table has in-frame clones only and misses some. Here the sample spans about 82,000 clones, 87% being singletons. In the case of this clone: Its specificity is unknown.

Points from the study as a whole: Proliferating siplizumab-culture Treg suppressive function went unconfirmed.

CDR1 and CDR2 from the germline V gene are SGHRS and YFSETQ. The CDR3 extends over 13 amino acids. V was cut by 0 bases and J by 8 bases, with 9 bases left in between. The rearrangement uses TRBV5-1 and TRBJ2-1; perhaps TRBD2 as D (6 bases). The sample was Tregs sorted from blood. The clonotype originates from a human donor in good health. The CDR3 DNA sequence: TGCGCCAGCAGCTTGGAACGGAGGGATGAGCAGTTCTTC. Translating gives CASSLERRDEQFF.